Each of the 9 T cell receptor beta chains below was sequenced from the same sample in a study of Ad26.COV2.S vaccination and SARS-CoV-2 variants. Treatment specified: some 19 received Ad26.COV2.S at low or high dose, single or two shots; 5 received placebo; per-sample allocation not given. Day 63 following the first vaccine or placebo injection was when the samples were taken. Generated by immunoSEQ multiplex PCR, the TCRdb table keeps only in-frame clones and is missing some. The data hold 400,000 to 450,000 clones, with around 92% observed a single time. The sample was peripheral blood, taken in a trial of Ad26.COV2.S vaccine versus placebo. The source of these receptors is a person aged 18-60 years who received the Ad26.COV2.S COVID-19 vaccine or a placebo.

The V and J genes are TRBV19 and TRBJ1-2; D unclear. The germline V gene has CDR1 LNHDA and CDR2 SQIVND (reference sequence). The CDR3 runs to 12 residues. V lost 5 bases and J 4 bases, leaving 8 bases between the germline ends. In DNA form, the CDR3 reads TGTGCCAGTAGTTACCGCGGCTATGGCTACACCTTC. This translates into CASSYRGYGYTF. Drawing the rest from reference TRBV19 and TRBJ1-2, the complete variable domain is DGGITQSPKYLFRKEGQNVTLSCEQNLNHDAMYWYRQDPGQGLRLIYYSQIVNDFQKGDIAEGYSVSREKKESFPLTVTSAQKNPTAFYLCASSYRGYGYTFGSGTRLTVV.

The V and J genes are TRBV6-2 or TRBV6-3 and TRBJ2-7, with 10 bases lining up with TRBD1. From germline, CDR1 is MNHEY and CDR2 SVGEGT. Germline trimming cut 0 bases from V and 0 bases from J; bases unmatched to any gene: 2. The CDR3 covers 16 residues. Here the CDR3 reads CASSYSRDRGSYEQYF. CDR3 nucleotide sequence: TGTGCCAGCAGTTACTCTCGGGACAGGGGCTCCTACGAGCAGTACTTC.

A word on this clone: A read error may account for a junction end that differs from germline. This chain joins TRBV18 and TRBJ2-7, with TRBD1 matching 12 bases. Germline loops: CDR1 KGHSH, CDR2 LQKENI. This CDR3 has 15 amino acids. This CDR3 reads CASSPGTGGSNEQYF. For the CDR3, the DNA is TGTGCCAGCTCACCCGGGACAGGGGGCTCCAACGAGCAGTACTTC.

The chain has TRBV6-5 and TRBJ2-3, with D perhaps matching TRBD1 or TRBD2 (6 bases each). The CDR3 consists of 14 residues. Germline loops: CDR1 MNHEY, CDR2 SVGAGI. Deletions cut 0 bases from V and 10 bases from J, with 14 bases between. The chain's CDR3 is CASSYSTRGVAQYF. Here the CDR3 DNA reads TGTGCCAGCAGTTACTCGACGAGGGGGGTTGCGCAGTATTTT.

This clone is a singleton in its sample. CDR3 region: CASSLPRPAGPFSEQYF. Written as DNA, the CDR3 is TGTGCCAGCAGTTTACCCCGCCCAGCGGGGCCTTTTTCCGAGCAGTACTTC. The chain has TRBV28 and TRBJ2-7; 7 bases line up with TRBD2. CDR1 is MDHEN and CDR2 is SYDVKM in the germline V gene. CDR3 length: 17 residues. V gave up 2 bases and J gave up 6 bases; unmatched junction bases: 16.

The gene calls are TRBV5-1 and TRBJ2-5; weak D call: TRBD1 (6 bases). Trimming pared 2 bases from V and 7 bases from J, leaving 24 bases between. Germline values: CDR1 SGHRS, CDR2 YFSETQ. The length of the CDR3 is 17 residues. CDR3 region: CASSLEKQGGVLGTQYF. The CDR3 DNA reads TGCGCCAGCAGCTTAGAAAAACAGGGTGGTGTTCTGGGGACCCAGTACTTC.

This chain connects TRBV28 to TRBJ2-6; D not resolved. The CDR3 has 17 residues. Germline assignment: CDR1 MDHEN and CDR2 SYDVKM. V shed 7 bases and J shed 1 base, with 17 bases lying between them. The CDR3 reads CASTAGRFWSGANVLTF. The CDR3 bases are TGTGCCAGCACCGCCGGGCGCTTTTGGTCTGGGGCCAACGTCCTGACTTTC. The entire variable domain, with the rest obtained from reference TRBV28 and TRBJ2-6, is as follows: DVKVTQSSRYLVKRTGEKVFLECVQDMDHENMFWYRQDPGLGLRLIYFSYDVKMKEKGDIPEGYSVSREKKERFSLILESASTNQTSMYLCASTAGRFWSGANVLTFGAGSRLTVL.

The gene calls are TRBV7-2 and TRBJ1-2; D call uncertain. Germline assignment: CDR1 SGHTA and CDR2 FQGNSA. V lost 1 base, J lost 4 bases, and 13 bases lay in between. The CDR3 covers 15 residues. CDR3 protein: CASSLGLNRAYGYTF. The CDR3 nucleotides read TGTGCCAGCAGCTTAGGTCTCAACCGAGCCTATGGCTACACCTTC.

The CDR3 region is CASSLGPLQANNSPLHF. The CDR3 region has the DNA TGTGCCAGCAGCTTAGGACCCTTACAGGCGAATAATTCACCCCTCCACTTT. The chain has TRBV11-3 and TRBJ1-6; D might be TRBD1 (5 bases). CDR3 length: 17 amino acids. V was trimmed by 1 base and J by 5 bases, leaving 15 bases between them. Germline CDR1 SGHNT, CDR2 YENEEA.